Below, 32 T cell receptor beta chains from the same sample are listed, as sequenced in a study of neurological immune-mediated disorders. TCRdb called the 5' RACE reads again in MiXCR, with one record for every CDR3 protein. Among about 14,000 distinct CDR3 sequences listed, less than 7.5% were seen once. Sample: CD8+ T cells from blood. The receptors stem from a woman in her thirties or forties in good health.

This clonotype was observed at least ten times. The chain is built from TRBV9 and TRBJ2-1; D is perhaps TRBD1 (5 bases). The V end lost 3 bases, the J end lost 2 bases, and 12 bases lay between the germline ends. The CDR3 is made up of 15 amino acids. Germline CDR1 and CDR2: SGDLS and YYNGEE. The CDR3, as DNA: TGTGCCAGCAGCGCGGACAACTACGCCTACAATGAGCAGTTCTTC. Encoded protein: CASSADNYAYNEQFF.

This clonotype was recorded at least ten times. The chain links TRBV4-2 to TRBJ2-2, with 8 bases identical to TRBD2. CDR1 and CDR2 (germline): LGHNA, YNFKEQ. This CDR3 has 16 amino acids. V was clipped by 0 bases and J by 4 bases; unmatched bases: 4. DNA of the CDR3: TGTGCCAGCAGCCAAGATTGGACTAGCTCCACCGGGGAGCTGTTTTTT. This sequence encodes CASSQDWTSSTGELFF.

This clonotype was seen at least ten times. The chain couples TRBV20-1 to TRBJ2-3; TRBD2 matches at 9 bases. J was trimmed by 1 base and V by 6 bases; bases with no gene match: 14. CDR3 length: 17 residues. From germline, CDR1 is DFQATT and CDR2 SNEGSKA (reference sequence). DNA for the CDR3: TGCAGTGCCATTCCACTCGGGACTAGCTCCCGCACAGATACGCAGTATTTT. Protein sequence: CSAIPLGTSSRTDTQYF.

Many counts were recorded for this clonotype. V and J are TRBV11-2 and TRBJ2-5; TRBD1 might be the D (5 bases). The germline V and J ends were trimmed by 5 bases and 2 bases, with 27 bases remaining between them. The CDR3 is 19 residues long. Germline assignment: CDR1 SGHAT and CDR2 FQNNGV. This CDR3 is CASSRIGAGNTRSQETQYF. CDR3 sequence (DNA): TGTGCCAGCAGCCGAATAGGGGCAGGGAATACCAGGTCACAAGAGACCCAGTACTTC. Variable domain in full (rest from reference TRBV11-2 and TRBJ2-5): EAGVAQSPRYKIIEKRQSVAFWCNPISGHATLYWYQQILGQGPKLLIQFQNNGVVDDSQLPKDRFSAERLKGVDSTLKIQPAKLEDSAVYLCASSRIGAGNTRSQETQYFGPGTRLLVL.

This clonotype was found many times. Here the CDR3 reads CASSYPGTSALNEQFF. In nucleotides, the CDR3 is TGCGCCAGCAGCTACCCCGGGACATCGGCTCTCAATGAGCAGTTCTTC. J is TRBJ2-1 and V is TRBV4-1; D perhaps matches TRBD1 (6 bases). The CDR3 consists of 16 residues. Germline-derived CDR1 and CDR2 are MGHRA and YSYEKL. The germline V and J ends were trimmed by 5 bases and 6 bases, with 20 bases remaining between them.

This clonotype was counted ten times or more. The J gene is TRBJ2-1, the V gene TRBV5-1; D is undetermined. This CDR3 has 13 amino acids. Trimming cost V 1 base and J 7 bases, with 9 bases left between them. Germline lookup yields CDR1 SGHRS and CDR2 YFSETQ. For the CDR3, the DNA is TGCGCCAGCAGCTTGTTTCTGGGGAATGAGCAGTTCTTC. Protein product: CASSLFLGNEQFF.

This clonotype came up many times. This chain uses TRBV7-9 with TRBJ2-1, with D perhaps given as TRBD1 or TRBD2 (5 bases each). V lost 1 base and J lost 4, with 11 bases in between. Germline V CDR1 and CDR2: SEHNR, FQNEAQ (reference sequence). The CDR3 totals 15 residues. The CDR3 DNA reads as TGTGCCAGCAGCTTAGGGGACGACCGATACAATGAGCAGTTCTTC. Translating it yields CASSLGDDRYNEQFF.

This clonotype was seen many times. The chain carries TRBV5-1 and TRBJ1-2, with TRBD1 identical over 7 bases. The CDR3 loop spans 16 amino acids. Germline-derived CDR1 and CDR2 are SGHRS and YFSETQ. V lost 4 bases, J lost 0 bases, and 9 bases stayed unmatched. The CDR3 protein is CASSGPGQSTNYGYTF. DNA of the CDR3: TGCGCCAGCAGCGGACCGGGACAGTCAACTAACTATGGCTACACCTTC.

This clonotype was recorded at least ten times. The chain recombines TRBV7-8 with TRBJ2-1, with 8 bases fitting TRBD1. J gave up 6 bases and V 1 base, and 5 bases lay outside the gene matches. Germline V gives CDR1 SGHVS, CDR2 FQNEAQ. The length of the CDR3 is 15 residues. For the CDR3, the DNA is TGTGCCAGCAGCTTAGGACAGGGGTGGCGCAATGAGCAGTTCTTC. The encoded protein is CASSLGQGWRNEQFF.

In its sample, this clonotype was seen many times. The rearrangement joins TRBV6-5 to TRBJ2-2; 8 nucleotides agree with TRBD1. After removal of 10 bases from V and 2 bases from J, the junction contained 6 bases not matched to a gene. CDR1 and CDR2 (germline): MNHEY, SVGAGI. This CDR3 contains 14 residues. CDR3 nucleotides: TGTGCCACTACGGGACAGGAAAACACCGGGGAGCTGTTTTTT. This encodes CATTGQENTGELFF.

This clonotype was detected ten times or more. The rearrangement joins TRBV12-3 or TRBV12-4 to TRBJ2-3; 7 bases fit TRBD2. J lost 7 bases, V lost 8 bases, and 12 bases had no gene match. The CDR3 runs to 14 residues. Here the CDR3 reads CASSPGTIRYTQYF. The DNA for the CDR3 is TGTGCCAGCTCTCCCGGGACTATCCGATATACGCAGTATTTT.

This clonotype was recorded at least ten times. The chain uses TRBV27 and TRBJ2-7, with D maybe TRBD1 (5 bases). V was trimmed by 5 bases and J by 2 bases, leaving 10 bases between them. The germline gives CDR1 MNHEY, CDR2 SMNVEV (reference sequence). There are 13 residues in the CDR3. The CDR3 DNA is TGTGCCAGCAGTCTACAGGTTACCTACGAGCAGTACTTC. Amino acid sequence: CASSLQVTYEQYF.

The sample holds many counts of this clonotype. This rearrangement joins TRBV20-1 to TRBJ1-1; D perhaps matches TRBD1 (5 bases). Germline V gene lookup returns CDR1 DFQATT and CDR2 SNEGSKA (reference sequence). The V and J ends lost 0 bases and 7 bases respectively, with 9 bases between them. This CDR3 has 12 residues. The chain's CDR3 is CSARDDSIEAFF. The CDR3 DNA reads as TGCAGTGCTAGAGACGACAGCATTGAAGCTTTCTTT.

On this clonotype: Relative to the germline gene, one junction end is altered; a read error may explain this. The rearrangement uses TRBV20-1 and TRBJ2-2; no clear D. This CDR3 has 12 residues. Germline CDR1 DFQATT, CDR2 SNEGSKA (reference sequence). CDR3 residues: CSARRLTRELFF. CDR3 DNA: TGTAGTGCTAGGCGGCTCACCCGGGAGCTGTTTTTT.

This clonotype showed up many times. The chain couples TRBV28 to TRBJ2-7; 7 nucleotides align to TRBD1. The V gene end was trimmed by 8 bases and the J gene end by 3 bases; junction bases not matched to a gene: 10. The CDR3 spans 14 residues. Germline V gene sequence: CDR1 MDHEN, CDR2 SYDVKM. The CDR3 loop reads CASALTGTDYEQYF. The CDR3 DNA is TGTGCCAGCGCACTGACCGGGACAGACTACGAGCAGTACTTC.

A remark on this clonotype: At one end the junction does not follow the germline gene, possibly because of a read error. This rearrangement joins TRBV4-1 to TRBJ2-7; no clear D gene. The length of the CDR3 is 11 residues. Germline V lookup: CDR1 MGHRA, CDR2 YSYEKL. CDR3 DNA: TGCGCCAGCGGGCTCCTAGACGAGCATCACTTC. It is translated as CASGLLDEHHF.

In its sample, this clonotype was seen many times. The rearrangement uses TRBV5-1 and TRBJ2-7; the D is unclear. The germline gives CDR1 SGHRS, CDR2 YFSETQ. The ends were cut back, 4 bases at V and 9 bases at J, with 11 bases in the middle. The CDR3 runs 11 residues. The CDR3 here is CASSLGSGQYF. CDR3 bases: TGCGCCAGCAGCCTCGGATCGGGGCAGTACTTC.

This chain links TRBV20-1 with TRBJ1-5; D is unresolved. Trimming shortened V by 6 bases and J by 7 bases, and 16 bases separated the two germline ends. Looked up from germline, CDR1 is DFQATT and CDR2 is SNEGSKA (reference sequence). CDR3 length equals 13 residues. The CDR3, as DNA: TGCAGTGCCGGTCCAGGATTTGGACAGCCCCAGCATTTT. It translates to CSAGPGFGQPQHF.

In this sample, this clonotype turned up many times. The chain uses TRBV5-4 and TRBJ2-2, with no clear D. V was trimmed by 3 bases and J by 6 bases, leaving 9 bases between them. CDR3 length equals 13 residues. The germline V gene has CDR1 SGHNT and CDR2 YYREEE (reference sequence). The CDR3 DNA sequence: TGTGCCAGCAGCTCCCTTGGAGCCGGGGAGCTGTTTTTT. Amino acid sequence: CASSSLGAGELFF.

This clonotype was counted ten times or more. This chain uses TRBV28 with TRBJ2-4; tentatively, D is TRBD1 (6 bases). V shed 4 bases and J shed 3 bases, with 10 bases lying between them. Per germline, CDR1 MDHEN and CDR2 SYDVKM. CDR3 size: 14 residues. The CDR3 nucleotides are TGTGCCAGCAGTTGGGGGCGCGGCAAAAACATTCAGTACTTC. Translating gives CASSWGRGKNIQYF.

This clonotype was observed many times. J is TRBJ2-7 and V is TRBV6-5; D remains unclear. CDR3 length equals 13 residues. CDR1 is MNHEY, CDR2 SVGAGI, per germline. V lost 0 bases, J lost 4 bases, and 7 bases lay in between. This chain's CDR3 is CASSYSFFYEQYF. DNA of the CDR3: TGTGCCAGCAGTTACTCCTTTTTTTACGAGCAGTACTTC.

This clonotype was seen ten or more times. A single base separates this from a much larger clone, so it may be a read error. This chain links TRBV7-9 with TRBJ2-7; D remains unclear. CDR1 and CDR2 from the germline V gene are SEHNR and FQNEAQ (reference sequence). The V and J ends lost 8 bases and 0 bases respectively, with 5 bases between them. CDR3 length equals 11 residues. CDR3 sequence (DNA): TGTGCCAGCGGGGTCTCCTACGAGCAGTACTTC. This gives the protein CASGVSYEQYF.

This clonotype has ten or more counts. V usage is TRBV20-1 and J usage is TRBJ2-1; unclear D gene. The CDR3 is 15 residues long. Germline assignment: CDR1 DFQATT and CDR2 SNEGSKA (reference sequence). V lost 0 bases to trimming and J lost 5 bases, with 14 bases between them. The CDR3 sequence is CSARDLVRSHNEQFF. The CDR3 bases are TGCAGTGCTAGAGATCTCGTGAGGTCGCACAATGAGCAGTTCTTC.

This clonotype showed up many times. V and J are TRBV10-3 and TRBJ2-5; 8 bases map to TRBD2. Germline-derived CDR1 and CDR2 are ENHRY and SYGVKD. Trimming cost V 3 bases and J 2 bases; bases outside gene matches: 5. The CDR3 has 15 residues. DNA for the CDR3: TGTGCCATCAGTGACGTGACTAGCGTACAAGAGACCCAGTACTTC. Translating it yields CAISDVTSVQETQYF.

In its sample, this clonotype was seen many times. This sequence joins TRBV20-1 and TRBJ2-7; 10 bases are a match to TRBD2. The CDR3 covers 14 residues. Germline values: CDR1 DFQATT, CDR2 SNEGSKA (reference sequence). With V trimmed by 5 bases and J by 2 bases, 6 bases remained unmatched. CDR3 nucleotides: TGCAGTGCTGACGGACTAGCGGAGACCTACGAGCAGTACTTC. Translated, it gives CSADGLAETYEQYF.

CDR3 sequence reads: CASNGDRGRRDEQFF. The CDR3 nucleotides are TGTGCCAGCAATGGGGACAGGGGGCGTCGAGATGAGCAGTTCTTC. The chain carries TRBV5-4 and TRBJ2-1; TRBD1 matches at 12 bases. V shed 6 bases and J 8 bases; nucleotides not matched to a gene: 9. The CDR3 runs to 15 residues. Germline V gene data show CDR1 as SGHNT and CDR2 as YYREEE (reference sequence).

This clonotype was observed many times. The chain combines TRBV5-8 with TRBJ1-6, with TRBD1 matching over 9 bases. With V trimmed by 0 bases and J by 6 bases, 4 bases remained unmatched. There are 16 residues in the CDR3. Germline CDR1 and CDR2: SGHTS and YDEGEE. The CDR3 bases are TGTGCCAGCAGCTTGGCCGGGACAGGGCTTAATTCACCCCTCCACTTT. This sequence encodes CASSLAGTGLNSPLHF.

At least ten counts were recorded for this clonotype. The V gene is TRBV28, the J gene TRBJ2-7; 11 bases are a match to TRBD1. The CDR3 covers 14 residues. Trimming at V came to 6 bases and at J to 2 bases, leaving 3 bases not matched to a gene. From germline, CDR1 is MDHEN and CDR2 SYDVKM. The CDR3 loop is CASSPGQGAYEQYF. In DNA, the CDR3 is TGTGCCAGCAGCCCGGGACAGGGGGCCTACGAGCAGTACTTC.

The V gene is TRBV4-1, the J gene TRBJ1-1; the D is unclear. Germline V lookup: CDR1 MGHRA, CDR2 YSYEKL. V was trimmed by 3 bases and J by 5 bases, leaving 7 bases between them. The CDR3 runs to 12 residues. The CDR3 here is CASSQRGTEAFF. CDR3 coding DNA: TGCGCCAGCAGCCAGCGTGGAACTGAAGCTTTCTTT.

This clonotype was counted a few times. This may stem from a read error, because a much larger clone lies one nucleotide away. The V and J genes are TRBV5-1 and TRBJ2-1, with D tentatively TRBD2 (6 bases). In germline, CDR1 is SGHRS, CDR2 YFSETQ. The CDR3 totals 14 residues. The CDR3 sequence is CAGSPEGFYNEQFF. CDR3 sequence (DNA): TGCGCCGGCAGCCCGGAGGGGTTCTACAATGAGCAGTTCTTC.

This clonotype was detected many times. The chain combines TRBV20-1 with TRBJ2-7; TRBD1 matches 9 bases. The germline V gene encodes CDR1 DFQATT and CDR2 SNEGSKA (reference sequence). After removal of 3 bases from V and 3 bases from J, the junction contained 0 bases not matched to a gene. The length of the CDR3 is 12 residues. CDR3 in amino acids: CSARTGGYEQYF. The CDR3 DNA is TGCAGTGCTAGGACAGGGGGCTACGAGCAGTACTTC.

This clonotype was seen repeatedly, ten times or more. The J gene is TRBJ2-7, the V gene TRBV2, with D unresolved. This CDR3 is built from 11 residues. V lost 11 bases and J lost 3, with 11 bases in between. Germline values: CDR1 SNHLY, CDR2 FYNNEI. The CDR3 loop is CAGRTDYEQYF. The CDR3 region has the DNA TGTGCCGGCCGGACGGACTACGAGCAGTACTTC.